The 6 T cell receptor beta chains given below trace back to one sample, sequenced in a study of OX40 agonist ivuxolimab in advanced cancers. Produced via immunoSEQ multiplex PCR; TCRdb's table is partial and in-frame only. Of more than 50,000 clones listed, 85% to 90% are singletons. The source was CD4+ or CD8+ T cells sorted from blood, collected in a trial of the OX40 agonist ivuxolimab. The receptor set was obtained from an adult with an advanced solid tumor such as melanoma, head and neck, liver or kidney cancer.

In DNA, the CDR3 is TGTGCCAGCAGCTTATTCGGGCCGAACACTGAAGCTTTCTTT. This encodes CASSLFGPNTEAFF. The chain uses TRBV11-2 and TRBJ1-1; no reliable D call. The CDR3 contains 14 residues. Trimming pared 2 bases from V and 1 base from J, leaving 8 bases between. Germline V gene data show CDR1 as SGHAT and CDR2 as FQNNGV. The full variable domain, its missing parts supplied by reference TRBV11-2 and TRBJ1-1, is EAGVAQSPRYKIIEKRQSVAFWCNPISGHATLYWYQQILGQGPKLLIQFQNNGVVDDSQLPKDRFSAERLKGVDSTLKIQPAKLEDSAVYLCASSLFGPNTEAFFGQGTRLTVV.

This sequence joins TRBV6-6 and TRBJ1-2, with 7 nucleotides matching TRBD1. V was clipped by 4 bases and J by 2 bases; unmatched bases: 7. Germline CDR1 reads MNHNY; CDR2 reads SVGAGI (reference sequence). This CDR3 is 15 amino acids long. The CDR3 is CASSSTGTANYGYTF. The CDR3 DNA sequence: TGTGCCAGCAGTTCCACCGGGACAGCCAACTATGGCTACACCTTC.

The chain couples TRBV25-1 to TRBJ1-4; D possibly corresponds to TRBD1 (6 bases). The CDR3 runs to 14 residues. V was trimmed by 2 bases and J by 7 bases, leaving 11 bases between them. CDR1 is MGHDK, CDR2 SYGVNS, per germline. This CDR3 is CASSETGSFEKLFF. The DNA for the CDR3 is TGTGCCAGCAGTGAAACAGGGTCCTTTGAAAAACTGTTTTTT.

The chain joins TRBV30 to TRBJ2-1; TRBD2 aligns across 11 bases. The CDR3 totals 14 residues. Trimming cost V 4 bases and J 4 bases; bases outside gene matches: 3. The V gene's germline CDR1 is GTSNPN and CDR2 SVGIG (reference sequence). CDR3 in amino acids: CAWTGLAEYNEQFF. Here the CDR3 DNA reads TGTGCCTGGACGGGACTAGCGGAATACAATGAGCAGTTCTTC. The variable domain in full, with the rest retrieved from reference TRBV30 and TRBJ2-1, is SQTIHQWPATLVQPVGSPLSLECTVEGTSNPNLYWYRQAAGRGLQLLFYSVGIGQISSEVPQNLSASRPQDRQFILSSKKLLLSDSGFYLCAWTGLAEYNEQFFGPGTRLTVL.

The chain links TRBV6-1 to TRBJ1-1, with 8 bases lining up with TRBD1. V trimming: 5 bases; J trimming: 1 base; junction bases outside the gene matches: 3. The CDR3 length is 14 residues. The germline gives CDR1 MNHNS, CDR2 SASEGT. Here the CDR3 DNA reads TGTGCCAGCAGTACCGGGACAGGGAACACTGAAGCTTTCTTT. The encoded protein is CASSTGTGNTEAFF.

The gene calls are TRBV9 and TRBJ2-3; possible D gene TRBD2, 5 bases. The germline V gene has CDR1 SGDLS and CDR2 YYNGEE. CDR3 length: 12 residues. V was cut by 3 bases and J by 6 bases, with 8 bases left in between. CDR3 DNA sequence: TGTGCCAGCAGCGCCGAGGGTGATACGCAGTATTTT. Amino acids: CASSAEGDTQYF.